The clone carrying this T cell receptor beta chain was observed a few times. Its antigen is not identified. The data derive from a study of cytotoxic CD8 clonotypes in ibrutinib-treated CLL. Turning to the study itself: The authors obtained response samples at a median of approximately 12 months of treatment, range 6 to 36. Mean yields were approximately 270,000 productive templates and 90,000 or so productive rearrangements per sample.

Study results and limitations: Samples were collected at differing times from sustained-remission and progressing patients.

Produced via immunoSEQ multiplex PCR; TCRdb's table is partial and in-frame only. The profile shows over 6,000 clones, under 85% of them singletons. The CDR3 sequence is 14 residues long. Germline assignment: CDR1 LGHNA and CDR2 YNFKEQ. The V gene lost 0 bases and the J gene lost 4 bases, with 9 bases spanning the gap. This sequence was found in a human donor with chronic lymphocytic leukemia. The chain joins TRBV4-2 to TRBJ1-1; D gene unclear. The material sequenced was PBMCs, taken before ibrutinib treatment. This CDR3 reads CASSQEHGSTEAFF. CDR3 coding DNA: TGTGCCAGCAGCCAAGAACACGGATCCACTGAAGCTTTCTTT.